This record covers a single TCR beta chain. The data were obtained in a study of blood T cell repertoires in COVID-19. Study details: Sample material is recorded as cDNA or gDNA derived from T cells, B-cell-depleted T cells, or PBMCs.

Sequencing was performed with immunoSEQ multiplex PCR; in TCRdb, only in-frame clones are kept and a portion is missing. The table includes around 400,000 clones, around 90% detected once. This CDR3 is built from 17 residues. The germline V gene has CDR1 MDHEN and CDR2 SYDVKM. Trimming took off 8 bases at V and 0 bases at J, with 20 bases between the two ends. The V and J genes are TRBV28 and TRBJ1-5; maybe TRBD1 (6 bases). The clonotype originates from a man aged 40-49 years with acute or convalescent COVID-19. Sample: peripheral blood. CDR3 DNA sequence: TGTGCCAGCGATCTCAGGGGAAACCCCTATAGCAATCAGCCCCAGCATTTT. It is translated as CASDLRGNPYSNQPQHF.